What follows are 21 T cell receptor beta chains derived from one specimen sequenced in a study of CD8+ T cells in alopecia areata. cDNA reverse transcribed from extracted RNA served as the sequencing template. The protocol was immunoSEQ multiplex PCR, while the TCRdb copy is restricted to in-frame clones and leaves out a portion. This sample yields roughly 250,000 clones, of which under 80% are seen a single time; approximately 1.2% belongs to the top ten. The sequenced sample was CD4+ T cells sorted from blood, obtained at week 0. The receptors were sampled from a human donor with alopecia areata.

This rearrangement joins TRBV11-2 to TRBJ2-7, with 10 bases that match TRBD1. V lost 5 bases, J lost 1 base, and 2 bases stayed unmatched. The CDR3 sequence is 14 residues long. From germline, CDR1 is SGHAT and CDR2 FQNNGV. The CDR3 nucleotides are TGTGCCAGCAGCCGGACAGGGGGGTCCTACGAGCAGTACTTC. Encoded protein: CASSRTGGSYEQYF.

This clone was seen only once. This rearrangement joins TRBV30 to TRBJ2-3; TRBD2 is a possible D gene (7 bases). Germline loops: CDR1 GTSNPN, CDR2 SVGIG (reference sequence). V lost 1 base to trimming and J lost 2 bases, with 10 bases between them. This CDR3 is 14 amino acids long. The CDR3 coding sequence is TGTGCCTGGAGTGAGGGGGGGGCCACAGATACGCAGTATTTT. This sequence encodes CAWSEGGATDTQYF.

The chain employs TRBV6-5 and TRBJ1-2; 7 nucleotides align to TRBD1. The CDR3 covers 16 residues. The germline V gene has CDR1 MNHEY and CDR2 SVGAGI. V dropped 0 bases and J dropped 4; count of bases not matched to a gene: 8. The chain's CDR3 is CASSYSGTGDPYGYTF. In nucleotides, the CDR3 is TGTGCCAGCAGTTACTCGGGCACAGGGGACCCCTATGGCTACACCTTC.

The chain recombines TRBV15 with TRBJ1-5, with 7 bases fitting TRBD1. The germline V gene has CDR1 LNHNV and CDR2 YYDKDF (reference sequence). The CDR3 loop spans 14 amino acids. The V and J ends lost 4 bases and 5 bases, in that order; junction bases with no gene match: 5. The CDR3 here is CATSKRQGDQPQHF. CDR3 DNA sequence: TGTGCCACCAGCAAACGACAGGGAGATCAGCCCCAGCATTTT.

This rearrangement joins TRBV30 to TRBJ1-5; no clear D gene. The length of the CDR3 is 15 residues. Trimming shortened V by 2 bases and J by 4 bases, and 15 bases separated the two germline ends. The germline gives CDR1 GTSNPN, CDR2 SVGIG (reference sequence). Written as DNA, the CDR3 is TGTGCCTGGAGTCCGCGAGGAACAACTAATCAGCCCCAGCATTTT. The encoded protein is CAWSPRGTTNQPQHF.

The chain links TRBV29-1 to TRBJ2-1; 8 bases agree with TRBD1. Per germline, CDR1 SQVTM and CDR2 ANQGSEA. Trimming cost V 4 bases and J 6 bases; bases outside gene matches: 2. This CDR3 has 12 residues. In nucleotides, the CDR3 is TGCAGCGTTGCCCAGGGGGCCAATGAGCAGTTCTTC. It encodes CSVAQGANEQFF.

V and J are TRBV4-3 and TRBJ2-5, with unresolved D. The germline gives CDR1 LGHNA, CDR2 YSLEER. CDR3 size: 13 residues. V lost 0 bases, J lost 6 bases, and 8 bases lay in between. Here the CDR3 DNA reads TGCGCCAGCAGCCAAGACCGGAGACAGACCCAGTACTTC. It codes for CASSQDRRQTQYF.

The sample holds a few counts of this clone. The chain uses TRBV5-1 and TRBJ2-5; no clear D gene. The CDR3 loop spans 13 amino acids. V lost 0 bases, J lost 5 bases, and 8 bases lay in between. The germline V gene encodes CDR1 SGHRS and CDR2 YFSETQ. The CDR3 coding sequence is TGCGCCAGCAGCTTGGGGGCCCGGGAGACCCAGTACTTC. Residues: CASSLGARETQYF.

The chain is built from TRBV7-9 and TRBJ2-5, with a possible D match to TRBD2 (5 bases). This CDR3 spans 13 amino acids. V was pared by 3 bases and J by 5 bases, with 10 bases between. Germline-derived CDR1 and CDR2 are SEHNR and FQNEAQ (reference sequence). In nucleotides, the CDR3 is TGTGCCAGCAGCTTGGGAGTAGAGGAGACCCAGTACTTC. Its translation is CASSLGVEETQYF.

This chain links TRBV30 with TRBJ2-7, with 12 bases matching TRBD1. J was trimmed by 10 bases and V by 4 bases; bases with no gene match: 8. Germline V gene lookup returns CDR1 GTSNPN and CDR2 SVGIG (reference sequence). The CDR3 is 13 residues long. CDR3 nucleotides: TGTGCCTGGAAGTGGGGACAGGGGGCCGATCAGTACTTC. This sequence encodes CAWKWGQGADQYF.

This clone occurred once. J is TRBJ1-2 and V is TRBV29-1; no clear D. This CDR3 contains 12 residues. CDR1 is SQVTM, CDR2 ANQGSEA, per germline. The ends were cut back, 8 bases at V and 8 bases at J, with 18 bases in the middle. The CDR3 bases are TGCAGCTCCGAGGACGGAACCCAGGGCTACACCTTC. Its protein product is CSSEDGTQGYTF.

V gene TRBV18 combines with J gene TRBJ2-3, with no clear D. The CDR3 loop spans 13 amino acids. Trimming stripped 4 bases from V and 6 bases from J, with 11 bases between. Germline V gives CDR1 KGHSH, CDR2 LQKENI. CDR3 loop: CASSRIPGDTQYF. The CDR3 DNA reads TGTGCCAGCTCACGCATCCCGGGTGATACGCAGTATTTT.

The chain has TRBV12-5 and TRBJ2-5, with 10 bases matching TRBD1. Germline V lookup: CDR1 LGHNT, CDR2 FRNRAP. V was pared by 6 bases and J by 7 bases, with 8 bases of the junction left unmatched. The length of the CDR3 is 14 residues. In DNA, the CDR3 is TGTGCTAGTGGCCGACAGGGGGCTCCGGCGACCCAGTACTTC. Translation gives CASGRQGAPATQYF. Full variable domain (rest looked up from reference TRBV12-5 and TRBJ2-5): DARVTQTPRHKVTEMGQEVTMRCQPILGHNTVFWYRQTMMQGLELLAYFRNRAPLDDSGMPKDRFSAEMPDATLATLKIQPSEPRDSAVYFCASGRQGAPATQYFGPGTRLLVL.

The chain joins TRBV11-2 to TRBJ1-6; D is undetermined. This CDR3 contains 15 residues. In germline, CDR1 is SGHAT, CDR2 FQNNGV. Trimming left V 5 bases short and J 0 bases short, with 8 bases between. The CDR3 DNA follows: TGTGCCAGCAGCACTAGAAGCTCCTATAATTCACCCCTCCACTTT. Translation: CASSTRSSYNSPLHF.

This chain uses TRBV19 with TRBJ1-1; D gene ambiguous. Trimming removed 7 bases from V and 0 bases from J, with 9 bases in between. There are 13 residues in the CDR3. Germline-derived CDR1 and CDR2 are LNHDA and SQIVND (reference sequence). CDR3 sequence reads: CASTELMNTEAFF. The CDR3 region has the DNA TGTGCCAGTACGGAGCTCATGAACACTGAAGCTTTCTTT.

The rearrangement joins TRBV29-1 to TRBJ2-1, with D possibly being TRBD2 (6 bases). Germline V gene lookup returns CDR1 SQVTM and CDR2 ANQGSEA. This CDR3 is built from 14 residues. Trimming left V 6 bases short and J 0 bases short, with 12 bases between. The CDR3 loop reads CSVISGLSYNEQFF. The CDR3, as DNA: TGCAGCGTCATAAGCGGGCTCTCCTACAATGAGCAGTTCTTC.

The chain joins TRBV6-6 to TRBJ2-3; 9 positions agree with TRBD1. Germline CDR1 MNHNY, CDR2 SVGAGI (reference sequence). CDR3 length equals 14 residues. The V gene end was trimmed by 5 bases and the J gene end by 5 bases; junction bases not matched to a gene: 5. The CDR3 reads CASSRDRVQDTQYF. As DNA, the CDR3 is TGTGCCAGCAGTCGGGACAGGGTTCAAGATACGCAGTATTTT.

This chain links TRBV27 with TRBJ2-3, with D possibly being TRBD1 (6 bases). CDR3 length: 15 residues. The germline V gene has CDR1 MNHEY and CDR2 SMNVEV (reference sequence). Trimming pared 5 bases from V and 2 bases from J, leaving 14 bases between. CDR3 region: CASSIQGISTDTQYF. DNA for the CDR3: TGTGCCAGCAGTATACAGGGAATCTCCACAGATACGCAGTATTTT.

The CDR3 nucleotides read TGTGCCTGGGCCCCCCTAGCGGGGGGTTACAATGAGCAGTTCTTC. Translation: CAWAPLAGGYNEQFF. The chain employs TRBV30 and TRBJ2-1; 11 bases line up with TRBD2. The J segment lost 4 bases and the V segment lost 5 bases, leaving 7 bases of the junction unmatched. The CDR3 runs to 15 residues. The germline CDR1 and CDR2 sequences are GTSNPN and SVGIG (reference sequence). The full variable domain, with the rest looked up from reference TRBV30 and TRBJ2-1, is SQTIHQWPATLVQPVGSPLSLECTVEGTSNPNLYWYRQAAGRGLQLLFYSVGIGQISSEVPQNLSASRPQDRQFILSSKKLLLSDSGFYLCAWAPLAGGYNEQFFGPGTRLTVL.

The CDR3 loop reads CASSSWDSPLHF. The CDR3, as DNA: TGTGCCAGCAGTTCCTGGGATTCACCCCTCCACTTT. The chain combines TRBV6-5 with TRBJ1-6; D ambiguous. CDR3 size: 12 residues. Trimming removed 4 bases at V and 8 bases at J, with 6 bases between. Per the germline V gene, CDR1 is MNHEY and CDR2 is SVGAGI.

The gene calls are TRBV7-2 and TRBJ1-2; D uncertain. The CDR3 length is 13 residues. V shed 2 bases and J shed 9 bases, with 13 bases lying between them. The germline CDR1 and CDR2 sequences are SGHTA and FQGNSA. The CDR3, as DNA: TGTGCCAGCAGCTTATCCCCAGGACCAAGCTACACCTTC. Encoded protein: CASSLSPGPSYTF.